These 20 T cell receptor beta chains were all obtained from the same sample, sequenced in a study of blood T cells in healthy people across ages. A sample-barcoded 5' primer and a J-beta primer mix were used in a second PCR of about 6 to 11 cycles. TCRdb re-analysed the 5' RACE reads in MiXCR, keeping a single row per CDR3 protein. The data show approximately 900,000 distinct CDR3 sequences, 25% to 35% seen once. Separately, the same data were catalogued under a study of T cells of mothers and their children.

The sequencing sample was made of blood. All receptors derive from a woman in her thirties or forties in good health.

As to this clonotype: The junction shows a germline mismatch at one end, possibly a read error. This chain uses TRBV7-2 with TRBJ1-1; no clear D gene. CDR3 length: 13 amino acids. Germline loops: CDR1 SGHTA, CDR2 FQGNSA. CDR3 loop: CANSLGLNTEAFF. In DNA form, the CDR3 reads TGTGCCAACAGCTTAGGTTTGAACACTGAAGCTTTCTTT.

About this clonotype: Given a much more abundant clone one base away, this may be a read error. This chain uses TRBV12-5 with TRBJ2-7, with unresolved D. Per germline, CDR1 LGHNT and CDR2 FRNRAP. This CDR3 spans 12 amino acids. Between the trimmed V and J ends, which lost 1 base and 9 bases, there was a span of 10 bases. The CDR3 DNA reads TGTGCTAGTGGTTTGGACAGTGGACCGCAGTACTTC. This encodes CASGLDSGPQYF.

This sequence joins TRBV7-2 and TRBJ2-5; maybe TRBD1 (5 bases). The J call is doubtful: the DNA matches TRBJ2-7 better. The CDR3 is 13 residues long. Germline assignment: CDR1 SGHTA and CDR2 FQGNSA. CDR3 protein: CASSSRANYEQYF. CDR3 DNA sequence: TGTGCCAGCAGCTCCAGGGCCAATTACGAGCAGTACTTC.

This clonotype was seen at least ten times. A junction end diverges from the germline sequence, so it may reflect a read error. The chain combines TRBV12-3 or TRBV12-4 with TRBJ2-3; tentative D call: TRBD2 (5 bases). CDR3 length equals 14 residues. The CDR3 sequence is CASSLGGATDTQYF. The CDR3 DNA reads as TGTGCCAGCAGCTTAGGAGGCGCAACAGATACGCAGTATTTT.

Details on this clonotype: A much bigger clone sits one base away, suggesting this may be a read error. The chain joins TRBV29-1 to TRBJ1-2; D ambiguous. CDR1 is SQVTM and CDR2 is ANQGSEA in the germline V gene. This CDR3 comprises 11 residues. Trimming cost V 7 bases and J 4 bases, with 10 bases left between them. The CDR3 here is CSDGTGYGYTF. In nucleotides, the CDR3 is TGCAGCGACGGCACCGGCTATGGCTACACCTTC.

This clonotype was counted at least ten times. The chain has TRBV7-9 and TRBJ1-2; possibly TRBD1 for D (5 bases). V was clipped by 1 base and J by 4 bases, with 10 bases between them. Germline CDR1 SEHNR, CDR2 FQNEAQ (reference sequence). The CDR3 extends over 14 amino acids. Here the CDR3 DNA reads TGTGCCAGCAGCTTAGATCGGGGCTCCTATGGCTACACCTTC. Its translation is CASSLDRGSYGYTF.

This clonotype was picked up a small number of times. V usage is TRBV12-3 or TRBV12-4 and J usage is TRBJ1-1; D might be TRBD1 (6 bases). V dropped 5 bases and J dropped 1 base, with 14 bases sitting between them. The CDR3 loop spans 15 amino acids. The CDR3 coding sequence is TGTGCCAGCAGTACTGCCCAGGGGAGGAACACTGAAGCTTTCTTT. Amino acids: CASSTAQGRNTEAFF.

This clonotype was observed at least ten times. The rearrangement joins TRBV13 to TRBJ2-7, with TRBD1 identical over 10 bases. Trimming at V came to 5 bases and at J to 3 bases, leaving 4 bases not matched to a gene. The CDR3 has 14 amino acids. Per the germline V gene, CDR1 is PRHDT and CDR2 is FYEKMQ (reference sequence). This chain's CDR3 is CASSDRTGGYEQYF. The CDR3 nucleotides are TGTGCCAGCAGCGACCGGACAGGGGGCTACGAGCAGTACTTC.

In its sample, this clonotype was seen many times. The chain combines TRBV7-2 with TRBJ2-3, with TRBD1 matching over 12 bases. The trim removed 5 bases at V and 6 bases at J, leaving 9 bases unmatched. In germline, CDR1 is SGHTA, CDR2 FQGNSA. This CDR3 is built from 16 residues. This CDR3 reads CASSRSRDRGLDTQYF. The CDR3 region has the DNA TGTGCCAGCAGCCGCTCCCGGGACAGGGGGCTTGATACGCAGTATTTT. The full variable domain, completed using reference TRBV7-2 and TRBJ2-3, is GAGVSQSPSNKVTEKGKDVELRCDPISGHTALYWYRQSLGQGLEFLIYFQGNSAPDKSGLPSDRFSAERTGGSVSTLTIQRTQQEDSAVYLCASSRSRDRGLDTQYFGPGTRLTVL.

The chain has TRBV11-2 and TRBJ2-3, with D possibly being TRBD1 or TRBD2 (6 bases each). V was trimmed by 0 bases and J by 6 bases, leaving 13 bases between them. This CDR3 is 15 amino acids long. CDR1 SGHAT and CDR2 FQNNGV come from the germline V gene. The CDR3 DNA follows: TGTGCCAGCAGCTTAGATGGAGGGGGTGTGGATACGCAGTATTTT. As protein: CASSLDGGGVDTQYF.

Concerning this clonotype itself: One end of the junction varies from germline; a read error may be responsible. The CDR3 here is CASNQGVAGGTDTQYF. The CDR3, as DNA: TGTGCCAGCAACCAAGGAGTAGCGGGAGGCACAGATACGCAGTATTTT. V usage is TRBV4-2 and J usage is TRBJ2-3; TRBD2 agrees at 9 bases. Germline-derived CDR1 and CDR2 are LGHNA and YNFKEQ. The CDR3 extends over 16 amino acids.

The chain links TRBV4-3 to TRBJ2-7, with no clear D. Germline V CDR1 and CDR2: LGHNA, YSLEER. There are 14 residues in the CDR3. V was clipped by 0 bases and J by 2 bases, with 8 bases between them. The CDR3 DNA follows: TGCGCCAGCAGCCAAGACCTAGGGCCCTACGAGCAGTACTTC. It codes for CASSQDLGPYEQYF.

The chain has TRBV12-3 or TRBV12-4 and TRBJ1-5, with 10 bases fitting TRBD1. V lost 5 bases to trimming and J lost 4 bases; unmatched junction nucleotides: 11. The CDR3 is made up of 17 amino acids. CDR3 nucleotide sequence: TGTGCCAGCAGTCTACTCTGGACAGGGGGGGCAAATCAGCCCCAGCATTTT. Translation: CASSLLWTGGANQPQHF.

Remarks on this clonotype: Given a much more abundant clone one base away, this may be a read error. J is TRBJ2-3 and V is TRBV11-1; D ambiguous. CDR3 length equals 14 residues. The V gene's germline CDR1 is SGHAT and CDR2 FQDESV (reference sequence). Trimming pared 4 bases from V and 2 bases from J, leaving 10 bases between. The CDR3 region has the DNA TGTGCCAGCAGCTGGTATAGATACACAGATACGCAGTATTTT. This encodes CASSWYRYTDTQYF.

This clonotype has only a few counts. The chain couples TRBV12-3 or TRBV12-4 to TRBJ1-1; 8 bases are a match to TRBD1. The CDR3 extends over 12 amino acids. Trimming took 6 bases from V and 10 from J; bases not matched to a gene: 7. The CDR3 region has the DNA TGTGCCAGCAGCCCCCTCCAGGGGGCAGCTTTCTTT. Encoded protein: CASSPLQGAAFF.

V is TRBV7-2 and J is TRBJ1-1; D remains ambiguous. V gave up 0 bases and J gave up 1 base, with 15 bases separating them. The CDR3 spans 17 residues. Germline assignment: CDR1 SGHTA and CDR2 FQGNSA. In nucleotides, the CDR3 is TGTGCCAGCAGCTTAGCCGCGAGGGCAAATTCGAACACTGAAGCTTTCTTT. Amino acids: CASSLAARANSNTEAFF.

Details on this clonotype: This may stem from a read error, because a much larger clone lies one nucleotide away. The CDR3 loop is CASRVGTGGSGANVLTF. The CDR3 coding sequence is TGTGCCAGCAGGGTCGGGACAGGGGGTTCTGGGGCCAACGTCCTGACTTTC. This sequence joins TRBV6-6 and TRBJ2-6; 11 nucleotides match TRBD1. With V trimmed by 6 bases and J by 1 base, 5 bases remained unmatched. CDR3 length equals 17 residues. The germline CDR1 and CDR2 sequences are MNHNY and SVGAGI (reference sequence).

Comment on this clonotype: The junction departs from the called germline gene at one end, perhaps through a read error. V gene TRBV6-4 combines with J gene TRBJ1-1; D is undetermined. Looked up from germline, CDR1 is MRHNA and CDR2 is SNTAGT. The CDR3 loop spans 13 amino acids. The CDR3 DNA sequence: TGTGCCAGTAGTGAAGTGGAGAACACTGAAGCTTTCTTT. Amino acids: CASSEVENTEAFF.

This clonotype has more than one count but fewer than ten. This CDR3 is CASSFHAGGAETQYF. The CDR3 DNA sequence: TGTGCCAGCAGCTTTCACGCAGGGGGGGCAGAGACCCAGTACTTC. The chain has TRBV7-2 and TRBJ2-5; D is tentatively TRBD1 or TRBD2 (7 bases each). V gave up 3 bases and J gave up 4 bases, with 15 bases separating them. The CDR3 sequence is 15 residues long. Per the germline V gene, CDR1 is SGHTA and CDR2 is FQGNSA.

This clonotype occurred many times. This sequence joins TRBV7-2 and TRBJ2-7; unclear D gene. V was shortened by 3 bases and J by 2 bases, with 11 bases between the two germline ends. This CDR3 has 14 amino acids. The germline CDR1 and CDR2 sequences are SGHTA and FQGNSA. The CDR3 nucleotides read TGTGCCAGCAGCTTTATGGCGGCCGCCTACGAGCAGTACTTC. This gives the protein CASSFMAAAYEQYF.